These T cell receptor beta chains were read from a single sample in a study of blood T cell repertoires in COVID-19. TCRdb keeps only in-frame clones here, not all; method: immunoSEQ multiplex PCR. The data show more than 25,000 clones, around 91% seen once. Sequencing input: peripheral blood. These receptors were taken from a man aged 55-75 years with acute or convalescent COVID-19. The CDR3 runs from the conserved cysteine through the conserved F or W. D genes are given only for firm matches. The size field is filled for only some rows; it gives once, few, many or a size class.

clone size	CDR3 length	V gene	J gene	D gene	CDR3 protein	CDR3 DNA
NA	14	TRBV18	TRBJ2-7	NA	CTSSPSQGSYEQYF	TGTACCAGCTCACCATCACAGGGCTCCTACGAGCAGTACTTC
NA	14	TRBV7-2	TRBJ1-1	TRBD1	CASSYYRGYTEAFF	TGTGCCAGCAGTTATTACAGGGGTTACACTGAAGCTTTCTTT
NA	16	TRBV7-9	TRBJ1-2	NA	CASSQGKGPTNYGYTF	TGTGCCAGCAGCCAGGGGAAAGGGCCTACTAACTATGGCTACACCTTC
once	15	TRBV4-2	TRBJ2-3	TRBD2	CASSGGEREGDTQYF	TGTGCCAGCAGCGGGGGAGAGCGGGAGGGAGATACGCAGTATTTT
NA	15	TRBV2	TRBJ1-4	TRBD1	CASRGTGATNEKLFF	TGTGCCAGCAGGGGTACAGGGGCAACTAATGAAAAACTGTTTTTT
NA	15	TRBV14	TRBJ1-1	TRBD1	CASSQGPGGSTEAFF	TGTGCCAGCAGCCAAGGGCCAGGGGGCTCCACTGAAGCTTTCTTT
NA	14	TRBV29-1	TRBJ1-1	TRBD1	CSVFQGAVNTEAFF	TGCAGCGTTTTCCAGGGGGCGGTGAACACTGAAGCTTTCTTT
NA	13	TRBV4-2	TRBJ1-5	NA	CASSPTGNQPQHF	TGTGCCAGCAGCCCAACAGGGAATCAGCCCCAGCATTTT
NA	15	TRBV5-8	TRBJ2-1	TRBD2	CASSPLAGVFNEQFF	TGTGCCAGCAGCCCACTAGCGGGAGTTTTCAATGAGCAGTTCTTC
NA	19	TRBV3-1/TRBV3-2	TRBJ2-7	TRBD2	CASSPGGLAGVFPTYEQYF	TGTGCCAGCAGCCCGGGGGGACTAGCGGGAGTATTCCCGACCTACGAGCAGTACTTC
NA	13	TRBV27	TRBJ1-1	NA	CASFSWGGGEAFF	TGTGCCAGCTTTAGCTGGGGCGGGGGTGAAGCTTTCTTT
once	13	TRBV4-1	TRBJ2-7	NA	CASSQDRGLEQYF	TGCGCCAGCAGCCAAGATCGAGGGCTCGAGCAGTACTTC
NA	13	TRBV7-8	TRBJ2-7	TRBD1	CASSWDRFYEQYF	TGTGCCAGCAGCTGGGACAGGTTTTACGAGCAGTACTTC
NA	16	TRBV5-1	TRBJ1-4	TRBD1	CASSGEVAGGHEKLFF	TGCGCCAGCAGTGGTGAGGTGGCAGGGGGACATGAAAAACTGTTTTTT
NA	13	TRBV7-9	TRBJ2-7	NA	CASSPRSSYEQYF	TGTGCCAGCAGTCCGCGAAGCTCCTACGAGCAGTACTTC
NA	14	TRBV7-8	TRBJ2-1	TRBD2	CASRGLAANNEQFF	TGTGCCAGCAGGGGACTAGCGGCCAACAATGAGCAGTTCTTC
NA	14	TRBV27	TRBJ2-1	NA	CASSLEDNYNEQFF	TGTGCCAGCAGTTTAGAGGACAATTACAATGAGCAGTTCTTC
NA	11	TRBV12-3/TRBV12-4	TRBJ2-5	NA	CASSSGETQYF	TGTGCCAGCAGTTCGGGAGAGACCCAGTACTTC
NA	13	TRBV12-3/TRBV12-4	TRBJ1-2	NA	CASSLETAHGYTF	TGTGCCAGCAGTTTAGAGACAGCCCATGGCTACACCTTC
once	13	TRBV28	TRBJ1-2	NA	CASSPGGAQGYTF	TGTGCCAGCAGCCCCGGAGGGGCCCAAGGCTACACCTTC
NA	13	TRBV27	TRBJ1-2	TRBD1	CASSWDSNYGYTF	TGTGCCAGCAGTTGGGACAGTAACTATGGCTACACCTTC
NA	16	TRBV18	TRBJ1-5	NA	CASSPPGLYSNQPQHF	TGTGCCAGCTCACCACCGGGCCTCTATAGCAATCAGCCCCAGCATTTT
NA	11	TRBV12-3/TRBV12-4	TRBJ1-2	NA	CASKTGPGYTF	TGTGCCAGCAAAACAGGGCCTGGCTACACCTTC
NA	15	TRBV6-2/TRBV6-3	TRBJ1-1	NA	CASSYSSRRNTEAFF	TGTGCCAGCAGTTACTCGTCACGGAGGAACACTGAAGCTTTCTTT
NA	18	TRBV24-1	TRBJ2-3	TRBD1	CATSDRTGVRGKSDTQYF	TGTGCCACCAGTGATCGGACAGGGGTTCGTGGTAAATCAGATACGCAGTATTTT
NA	13	TRBV19	TRBJ1-2	TRBD1	CASSTRQGAGYTF	TGTGCCAGTAGTACCCGACAGGGGGCCGGCTACACCTTC
NA	16	TRBV5-1	TRBJ2-7	NA	CASTPGLGGASDEQYF	TGCGCCAGCACCCCAGGTTTGGGGGGGGCTTCGGACGAGCAGTACTTC